This passage covers 11 T cell receptor beta chains from one sample sequenced in a study of blood T cell repertoires in COVID-19. Sequencing used immunoSEQ multiplex PCR; TCRdb keeps in-frame clones, though not all of them. Seen here are 180,000 or so clones, just under 90% observed once, and the top ten hold 3.5% to 4.5%. The sample consisted of peripheral blood. The receptors were sampled from a man aged 18 to 29 with active or convalescent COVID-19.

The genes are TRBV2 and TRBJ1-6; D is undetermined. The CDR3 has 16 amino acids. Per germline, CDR1 SNHLY and CDR2 FYNNEI. The ends were cut back, 2 bases at V and 0 bases at J, with 8 bases in the middle. The CDR3 reads CASSELGSSYNSPLHF. CDR3 nucleotides: TGTGCCAGCAGTGAACTAGGGAGCTCCTATAATTCACCCCTCCACTTT.

The chain links TRBV15 to TRBJ1-5; 10 nucleotides agree with TRBD1. The trim removed 3 bases at V and 3 bases at J, leaving 5 bases unmatched. Germline V gene sequence: CDR1 LNHNV, CDR2 YYDKDF (reference sequence). The CDR3 is 16 amino acids. The CDR3 region has the DNA TGTGCCACCAGCAGGACGGGACAGGGGCTCAATCAGCCCCAGCATTTT. It encodes CATSRTGQGLNQPQHF.

The rearrangement links TRBV5-6 to TRBJ2-3, with TRBD2 as a possible D gene (6 bases). Germline V gene sequence: CDR1 SGHDT, CDR2 YYEEEE. Trimming removed 0 bases at V and 5 bases at J, with 7 bases between. The CDR3 loop spans 13 amino acids. Here the CDR3 DNA reads TGTGCCAGCAGCTTGGCCGGGGGAGATACGCAGTATTTT. It encodes CASSLAGGDTQYF. Based on the CDR3 plus reference TRBV5-6 and TRBJ2-3, the full variable domain is DAGVTQSPTHLIKTRGQQVTLRCSPKSGHDTVSWYQQALGQGPQFIFQYYEEEERQRGNFPDRFSGHQFPNYSSELNVNALLLGDSALYLCASSLAGGDTQYFGPGTRLTVL.

The chain is built from TRBV4-1 and TRBJ2-7; 8 bases map to TRBD1. Unmatched junction bases numbered 19, after V lost 2 bases and J lost 7 bases. This CDR3 has 18 amino acids. Germline CDR1 reads MGHRA; CDR2 reads YSYEKL. The chain's CDR3 is CASSQSRDRTRAGGEQYV. In DNA, the CDR3 is TGCGCCAGCAGCCAAAGCCGGGACAGGACCCGTGCCGGGGGAGAGCAGTACGTC.

The chain links TRBV6-5 to TRBJ1-4; weak D call: TRBD1 (6 bases). CDR1 and CDR2 (germline): MNHEY, SVGAGI. The CDR3 runs to 15 residues. Trimming stripped 4 bases from V and 8 bases from J, with 17 bases between. This chain's CDR3 is CASSSAQGIIEKLFF. In DNA, the CDR3 is TGTGCCAGCAGTTCTGCGCAGGGGATTATCGAAAAACTGTTTTTT.

CDR3 DNA sequence: TGTGCCAGCAGCTTAGCGTCTGGGACAGGTCCTACAGATACGCAGTATTTT. It encodes CASSLASGTGPTDTQYF. The chain employs TRBV7-8 and TRBJ2-3, with TRBD1 matching 8 bases. The CDR3 sequence is 17 residues long. Germline V gives CDR1 SGHVS, CDR2 FQNEAQ. The V segment lost 0 bases and the J segment 3 bases; nucleotides outside the gene matches: 8.

This clone showed up just once. The chain is built from TRBV6-1 and TRBJ1-4, with 7 bases fitting TRBD1. V lost 1 base and J lost 8; bases outside the gene matches: 10. The CDR3 has 16 residues. The germline V gene encodes CDR1 MNHNS and CDR2 SASEGT. CDR3 amino acids: CASSEVVAGGREKLFF. The CDR3 DNA reads as TGTGCCAGCAGTGAAGTGGTGGCAGGGGGTCGGGAAAAACTGTTTTTT.

This clone was counted a single time. The genes are TRBV27 and TRBJ2-2; 9 bases line up with TRBD1. V shed 3 bases, J shed 5 bases, and the junction held 7 bases outside the gene matches. Germline CDR1 and CDR2: MNHEY and SMNVEV (reference sequence). This CDR3 has 16 residues. The CDR3 reads CASSFLDRGGTGELFF. DNA for the CDR3: TGTGCCAGCAGTTTCCTGGACAGGGGAGGAACCGGGGAGCTGTTTTTT.

Note on this clone: Because it lacks the conserved phenylalanine or tryptophan at the end, this CDR3 is likely a read error. The DNA is omitted, as the CDR3 cannot be located on it reliably, and the CDR3 follows TCRdb's listing. The CDR3 is CASSLYGPLEL. This sequence joins TRBV28 and TRBJ1-2. The CDR3 extends over 11 residues, inclusive of both ends. The germline CDR1 and CDR2 sequences are MDHEN and SYDVKM.

V usage is TRBV27 and J usage is TRBJ2-2; 7 nucleotides align to TRBD1. V was pared by 6 bases and J by 5 bases, with 12 bases of the junction left unmatched. Germline-derived CDR1 and CDR2 are MNHEY and SMNVEV (reference sequence). The CDR3 extends over 16 amino acids. CDR3 bases: TGTGCCAGCAGGATCGCCCAGGGGGATGTGACCGGGGAGCTGTTTTTT. The encoded protein is CASRIAQGDVTGELFF.

The chain has TRBV19 and TRBJ1-1; D might be TRBD1 (5 bases). Germline V gene sequence: CDR1 LNHDA, CDR2 SQIVND (reference sequence). V was pared by 6 bases and J by 0 bases, with 11 bases between. This CDR3 region has 14 residues. CDR3 in DNA: TGTGCCAGTAGCCCGGGACTCATGAACACTGAAGCTTTCTTT. It specifies CASSPGLMNTEAFF.